Shown below are 32 T cell receptor beta chains from a single sample sequenced in a study of beta chain features in type 1 diabetes. Since all of the isolated RNA was reverse transcribed, expressed TCRB transcripts were what got sequenced. The data were produced by immunoSEQ multiplex PCR, yet TCRdb's version contains in-frame clones alone and is incomplete. The sample carries about 330,000 clones, 11% recorded once. The sequenced material came from naive CD4+ T cells from blood. The receptors originated from a woman in her thirties in good health.

The chain combines TRBV7-2 with TRBJ2-3; 11 positions match TRBD2. Per germline, CDR1 SGHTA and CDR2 FQGNSA. CDR3 length: 16 residues. The V gene end was trimmed by 5 bases and the J gene end by 0 bases; junction bases not matched to a gene: 4. The CDR3, as DNA: TGTGCCAGCAGCCCGGGACTAGCGGCTAGCACAGATACGCAGTATTTT. This gives the protein CASSPGLAASTDTQYF.

This clone has a handful of counts. The CDR3 DNA reads TGTGCCAGCAGCGTAGCGGTGGGAGATATCGCAGATACGCAGTATTTT. Its translation: CASSVAVGDIADTQYF. The J gene is TRBJ2-3, the V gene TRBV9; TRBD2 might be the D (5 bases). CDR3 length: 16 residues. Per germline, CDR1 SGDLS and CDR2 YYNGEE. V was clipped by 0 bases and J by 4 bases, with 15 bases between them.

The genes are TRBV7-3 and TRBJ2-5; D perhaps matches TRBD1 (6 bases). Germline values: CDR1 SGHTA, CDR2 FQGTGA. Deletions cut 5 bases from V and 4 bases from J, with 8 bases between. There are 12 residues in the CDR3. CDR3 nucleotides: TGTGCCAGCAGCCGCAGGGGAGAGACCCAGTACTTC. It is translated as CASSRRGETQYF.

The V call is TRBV4-3, the J call TRBJ2-3; maybe TRBD2 (5 bases). Germline CDR1 and CDR2: LGHNA and YSLEER. The CDR3 is 15 amino acids. Trimming stripped 1 base from V and 2 bases from J, with 10 bases between. The CDR3 loop reads CASSQGTGDTDTQYF. As DNA, the CDR3 is TGCGCCAGCAGCCAAGGGACTGGGGACACAGATACGCAGTATTTT.

The chain carries TRBV6-5 and TRBJ2-1, with D uncertain. The CDR3 consists of 15 residues. Between the trimmed V and J ends, which lost 5 bases and 5 bases, there was a span of 16 bases. Germline V lookup: CDR1 MNHEY, CDR2 SVGAGI. DNA of the CDR3: TGTGCCAGCAGTACAAGAACCAAAACTAACAATGAGCAGTTCTTC. As protein: CASSTRTKTNNEQFF.

The chain employs TRBV11-1 and TRBJ2-2; D is unclear. This CDR3 is 15 amino acids long. Germline lookup yields CDR1 SGHAT and CDR2 FQDESV (reference sequence). Trimming removed 4 bases from V and 1 base from J, with 10 bases in between. In nucleotides, the CDR3 is TGTGCCAGCAGCTACCGCTCAGAGAACACCGGGGAGCTGTTTTTT. This translates into CASSYRSENTGELFF.

The V and J genes are TRBV19 and TRBJ2-4, with 14 bases identical to TRBD2. From germline, CDR1 is LNHDA and CDR2 SQIVND (reference sequence). The CDR3 loop spans 18 amino acids. V shed 3 bases and J 1 base; nucleotides not matched to a gene: 5. CDR3 sequence (DNA): TGTGCCAGTAGTATCGGGACTAGCGGGAGAATCGCCAAAAACATTCAGTACTTC. This encodes CASSIGTSGRIAKNIQYF. Filled out from reference TRBV19 and TRBJ2-4, the complete variable domain reads DGGITQSPKYLFRKEGQNVTLSCEQNLNHDAMYWYRQDPGQGLRLIYYSQIVNDFQKGDIAEGYSVSREKKESFPLTVTSAQKNPTAFYLCASSIGTSGRIAKNIQYFGAGTRLSVL.

The rearrangement links TRBV7-2 to TRBJ1-1; a possible D gene is TRBD1 (5 bases). Trimming shortened V by 1 base and J by 3 bases, and 9 bases separated the two germline ends. There are 14 residues in the CDR3. Germline V lookup: CDR1 SGHTA, CDR2 FQGNSA. Written as DNA, the CDR3 is TGTGCCAGCAGCTTAGGGACACGGGACACTGAAGCTTTCTTT. Amino acids: CASSLGTRDTEAFF.

In its sample, this clone was seen a few times. The rearrangement joins TRBV5-1 to TRBJ2-2, with D unclear. Germline V gene sequence: CDR1 SGHRS, CDR2 YFSETQ. The CDR3 totals 14 residues. The V end lost 0 bases, the J end lost 7 bases, and 10 bases lay between the germline ends. CDR3 loop: CASSLARSDGELFF. The CDR3 DNA reads TGCGCCAGCAGCTTGGCCAGGTCAGACGGGGAGCTGTTTTTT.

This clone was recorded a few times. The chain joins TRBV9 to TRBJ2-6; TRBD1 agrees at 11 bases. Trimming at V came to 3 bases and at J to 1 base, leaving 6 bases not matched to a gene. This CDR3 has 18 amino acids. CDR1 SGDLS and CDR2 YYNGEE come from the germline V gene. CDR3 nucleotides: TGTGCCAGCAGCGCTAACCGGGACAGGGGGTCTGGGGCCAACGTCCTGACTTTC. Its translation is CASSANRDRGSGANVLTF.

As regards this clone: The sample has other DNA sequences that encode this CDR3 too. The chain links TRBV28 to TRBJ2-2; D possibly corresponds to TRBD2 (6 bases). V lost 4 bases and J 7 bases, leaving 10 bases between the germline ends. Germline V gene sequence: CDR1 MDHEN, CDR2 SYDVKM. CDR3 length: 13 residues. CDR3 sequence reads: CASSSGGGGELFF. As DNA, the CDR3 is TGTGCCAGCAGTTCTGGGGGAGGCGGGGAGCTGTTTTTT.

This chain connects TRBV30 to TRBJ2-2; D might be TRBD2 (5 bases). Germline values: CDR1 GTSNPN, CDR2 SVGIG (reference sequence). V lost 1 base and J 6 bases, leaving 9 bases between the germline ends. This CDR3 is built from 13 residues. CDR3 residues: CAWSGRSAGELFF. CDR3 bases: TGTGCCTGGAGTGGGCGTAGCGCCGGGGAGCTGTTTTTT.

The rearrangement uses TRBV18 and TRBJ2-5; D possibly corresponds to TRBD1 (5 bases). The CDR3 loop spans 13 amino acids. Germline CDR1 and CDR2: KGHSH and LQKENI. V lost 0 bases to trimming and J lost 3 bases, with 5 bases between them. CDR3 region: CASSPPTEETQYF. As DNA, the CDR3 is TGTGCCAGCTCACCACCGACAGAAGAGACCCAGTACTTC.

This clone came up a few times. At one of its ends the junction is not consistent with the germline gene, which may arise from a read error. This chain uses TRBV18 with TRBJ2-5, with D possibly matching TRBD1 (6 bases). Germline V CDR1 and CDR2: KGHSH, LQKENI. The CDR3 loop spans 13 amino acids. The CDR3: CASSRERDTPLDF. CDR3 in DNA: TGTGCCAGCTCACGGGAACGGGACACCCCCCTGGACTTC.

This clone came up a few times. The J gene is TRBJ2-7, the V gene TRBV7-9; 13 nucleotides match TRBD2. Trimming at V came to 2 bases and at J to 3 bases, leaving 4 bases not matched to a gene. Germline CDR1 is SEHNR and CDR2 is FQNEAQ (reference sequence). The CDR3 runs to 16 residues. CDR3 nucleotides: TGTGCCAGCAGCTTAACGGGACTAGCGGGATTCTACGAGCAGTACTTC. It translates to CASSLTGLAGFYEQYF.

This chain links TRBV5-4 with TRBJ2-5; 7 nucleotides line up with TRBD1. The V and J ends lost 4 bases and 3 bases, in that order; junction bases with no gene match: 12. CDR3 size: 16 residues. CDR1 is SGHNT and CDR2 is YYREEE in the germline V gene (reference sequence). This CDR3 reads CASSPTGATREETQYF. CDR3 DNA: TGTGCCAGCAGCCCCACAGGGGCGACGCGGGAAGAGACCCAGTACTTC. The full variable domain, completed using reference TRBV5-4 and TRBJ2-5, is ETGVTQSPTHLIKTRGQQVTLRCSSQSGHNTVSWYQQALGQGPQFIFQYYREEENGRGNFPPRFSGLQFPNYSSELNVNALELDDSALYLCASSPTGATREETQYFGPGTRLLVL.

V usage is TRBV28 and J usage is TRBJ2-3; D unclear. Germline CDR1 reads MDHEN; CDR2 reads SYDVKM. V was cut by 4 bases and J by 4 bases, with 6 bases left in between. The CDR3 spans 12 residues. CDR3 nucleotide sequence: TGTGCCAGCAGTTCCCGTTCAGATACGCAGTATTTT. It encodes CASSSRSDTQYF.

The chain has TRBV5-8 and TRBJ1-1, with D perhaps matching TRBD1 (5 bases). The CDR3 has 16 amino acids. Germline CDR1 is SGHTS and CDR2 is YDEGEE. The V gene lost 4 bases and the J gene lost 1 base, with 17 bases spanning the gap. CDR3 loop: CASSPYRKSWNTEAFF. CDR3 sequence (DNA): TGTGCCAGCAGCCCATACAGGAAATCTTGGAACACTGAAGCTTTCTTT. The full variable domain, rest sourced from reference TRBV5-8 and TRBJ1-1, is EAGVTQSPTHLIKTRGQQATLRCSPISGHTSVYWYQQALGLGLQFLLWYDEGEERNRGNFPPRFSGRQFPNYSSELNVNALELEDSALYLCASSPYRKSWNTEAFFGQGTRLTVV.

Only a few counts were recorded for this clone. This chain uses TRBV5-1 with TRBJ1-2, with 10 bases matching TRBD1. V lost 2 bases and J lost 2; bases outside the gene matches: 3. The CDR3 length is 15 residues. Germline loops: CDR1 SGHRS, CDR2 YFSETQ. In DNA, the CDR3 is TGCGCCAGCAGCTTTTTGGGACAGGGGAACTATGGCTACACCTTC. Its protein is CASSFLGQGNYGYTF. Complete variable domain (other parts from reference TRBV5-1 and TRBJ1-2): KAGVTQTPRYLIKTRGQQVTLSCSPISGHRSVSWYQQTPGQGLQFLFEYFSETQRNKGNFPGRFSGRQFSNSRSEMNVSTLELGDSALYLCASSFLGQGNYGYTFGSGTRLTVV.

This clone turned up a few times. This chain links TRBV30 with TRBJ2-2; TRBD2 aligns across 8 bases. Germline CDR1 GTSNPN, CDR2 SVGIG (reference sequence). The CDR3 extends over 15 amino acids. Losses at the gene ends were 0 bases for V and 4 bases for J; bases not matched to a gene: 4. The CDR3 spells CAWSVRGGPTGELFF. CDR3 in DNA: TGTGCCTGGAGTGTACGCGGGGGGCCCACCGGGGAGCTGTTTTTT.

Turning to this clone: The sample has other DNA sequences that encode this CDR3 too. J is TRBJ2-5 and V is TRBV18; 10 bases fit TRBD1. In germline, CDR1 is KGHSH, CDR2 LQKENI. The CDR3 is 15 residues long. With 6 bases clipped from V and 4 bases from J, the junction kept 8 bases outside the gene matches. In DNA form, the CDR3 reads TGTGCCAGCTCGCCTCGACAGGGGGCAGGAGAGACCCAGTACTTC. Protein product: CASSPRQGAGETQYF.

This chain connects TRBV7-6 to TRBJ2-5; D remains unclear. The V gene lost 5 bases and the J gene lost 0 bases, with 22 bases spanning the gap. CDR3 size: 18 residues. Germline CDR1 SGHVS, CDR2 FNYEAQ. CDR3 DNA sequence: TGTGCCAGCAGCACGCCGGGTCTTCGCGGAATATACCAAGAGACCCAGTACTTC. Amino acid sequence: CASSTPGLRGIYQETQYF.

There are a few counts of this clone. The chain recombines TRBV9 with TRBJ2-1, with 7 bases identical to TRBD2. V dropped 0 bases and J dropped 2; count of bases not matched to a gene: 2. Germline CDR1 is SGDLS and CDR2 is YYNGEE. CDR3 size: 15 residues. The CDR3 bases are TGTGCCAGCAGCGTAGACGGGAGGACCTACAATGAGCAGTTCTTC. Its translation: CASSVDGRTYNEQFF.

This clone was recorded a few times. This chain connects TRBV5-1 to TRBJ2-7; 8 bases line up with TRBD1. The CDR3 has 14 amino acids. J lost 7 bases, V lost 0 bases, and 6 bases had no gene match. Germline CDR1 is SGHRS and CDR2 is YFSETQ. CDR3 region: CASSLGTGSGEQYF. The CDR3 DNA reads as TGCGCCAGCAGCTTGGGGACAGGGTCGGGGGAGCAGTACTTC.

The chain recombines TRBV27 with TRBJ2-1; perhaps TRBD2 as D (6 bases). This CDR3 has 15 residues. Germline lookup yields CDR1 MNHEY and CDR2 SMNVEV (reference sequence). V lost 5 bases to trimming and J lost 7 bases, with 18 bases between them. CDR3 loop: CASSPAGGVVNEQFF. The DNA of the CDR3 is TGTGCCAGCAGTCCCGCGGGCGGGGTCGTTAATGAGCAGTTCTTC.

There are a few counts of this clone. This rearrangement joins TRBV6-5 to TRBJ2-7; TRBD2 matches 8 bases. The CDR3 has 13 residues. Looked up from germline, CDR1 is MNHEY and CDR2 is SVGAGI. After removal of 5 bases from V and 6 bases from J, the junction contained 6 bases not matched to a gene. The DNA of the CDR3 is TGTGCCAGCAGTACGGGGGGGCAGGGCGAGCAGTACTTC. Translated, it gives CASSTGGQGEQYF.

The chain recombines TRBV28 with TRBJ1-2, with TRBD1 matching 7 bases. The J segment lost 1 base and the V segment lost 5 bases, leaving 4 bases of the junction unmatched. The CDR3 contains 14 residues. CDR1 and CDR2 from the germline V gene are MDHEN and SYDVKM. The CDR3 is CASSVQGGNYGYTF. CDR3 nucleotide sequence: TGTGCCAGCAGTGTCCAGGGGGGTAACTATGGCTACACCTTC.

The gene calls are TRBV7-9 and TRBJ2-7; maybe TRBD2 (6 bases). CDR1 is SEHNR and CDR2 is FQNEAQ in the germline V gene (reference sequence). The ends were cut back, 5 bases at V and 2 bases at J, with 16 bases in the middle. This CDR3 has 15 amino acids. Here the CDR3 DNA reads TGTGCCAGCAGCCACGGGGGACGGCTTACCTACGAGCAGTACTTC. It is translated as CASSHGGRLTYEQYF.

This rearrangement joins TRBV11-2 to TRBJ2-1; tentatively, D is TRBD1 (6 bases). From germline, CDR1 is SGHAT and CDR2 FQNNGV. The ends were cut back, 0 bases at V and 7 bases at J, with 13 bases in the middle. This CDR3 has 15 amino acids. Here the CDR3 reads CASSLDSAGANEQFF. The CDR3 DNA sequence: TGTGCCAGCAGCTTAGATTCGGCAGGGGCAAATGAGCAGTTCTTC.

Worth noting for this clone: The same CDR3 also results from other DNA sequences found in this sample. V is TRBV5-1 and J is TRBJ2-7, with 8 nucleotides matching TRBD1. Germline V gene sequence: CDR1 SGHRS, CDR2 YFSETQ. CDR3 length: 15 residues. V was pared by 2 bases and J by 2 bases, with 6 bases of the junction left unmatched. The CDR3 DNA sequence: TGCGCCAGCAGCTTAGGCCAGGGGGCCACCTACGAGCAGTACTTC. Its translation is CASSLGQGATYEQYF.

This chain joins TRBV7-3 and TRBJ2-1; perhaps TRBD1 as D (5 bases). With 4 bases removed from V and 7 bases from J, the gap between germline ends came to 11 bases. The germline V gene encodes CDR1 SGHTA and CDR2 FQGTGA. The CDR3 spans 13 residues. The CDR3 loop reads CASSSQQVNEQFF. DNA for the CDR3: TGTGCCAGCAGCTCACAACAGGTTAATGAGCAGTTCTTC.

The V and J genes are TRBV18 and TRBJ2-2; 7 nucleotides match TRBD2. The germline CDR1 and CDR2 sequences are KGHSH and LQKENI. CDR3 length: 17 amino acids. Trimming at V came to 1 base and at J to 0 bases, leaving 5 bases not matched to a gene. CDR3 sequence reads: CASSPQREGTNTGELFF. The CDR3 nucleotides are TGTGCCAGCTCACCACAGAGGGAGGGAACGAACACCGGGGAGCTGTTTTTT.